A selection of T cell receptor beta chains follows, all from one sample in a study of early T cells in non-severe SARS-CoV-2 infection. TCRdb re-analysed the 5' RACE reads in MiXCR, keeping a single row per CDR3 protein. The profile covers roughly 86,000 distinct CDR3 sequences, with roughly 14% appearing a single time and about 0.59% taken by the ten largest. Source material: whole blood. These receptors were collected from an adult who was a healthcare worker with PCR-confirmed SARS-CoV-2 infection or an uninfected control (not recorded which). The CDR3 runs from the conserved cysteine through the conserved F or W. D genes are given only for firm matches. Rows give clone size only sometimes, using once, few, many, or a class for an expanded clone.

j_call | clone_size | v_call | d_call | cdr3_nt | cdr3_aa
TRBJ2-1 | NA | TRBV3-1 | NA | TGTGCCAGCAGCCAATCCAGGGGAATTTACAATGAGCAGTTCTTC | CASSQSRGIYNEQFF
TRBJ2-3 | NA | TRBV2 | TRBD2 | TGTGCCAGCAGCCATAGCGGGGGGGCGGCGGATACGCAGTATTTT | CASSHSGGAADTQYF
TRBJ2-2 | few | TRBV7-2 | NA | TGTGCCAGCAGCTTAGCGGCAGAAGGCGGGGAGCTGTTTTTT | CASSLAAEGGELFF
TRBJ1-5 | many | TRBV19 | TRBD1 | TGTGCCAGTAGGTCGGACAGGGATCAGCCCCAGCATTTT | CASRSDRDQPQHF
TRBJ2-2 | NA | TRBV12-3/TRBV12-4 | NA | TGTGCCAGCAGACCCCGTGACCTCGTCACCGGGGAGCTGTTTTTT | CASRPRDLVTGELFF
TRBJ2-1 | many | TRBV4-1 | TRBD1 | TGCGCCAGCAGCTCTGGACAGGGGCCCTACAATGAGCAGTTCTTC | CASSSGQGPYNEQFF
TRBJ2-2 | NA | TRBV12-3/TRBV12-4 | NA | TGTGCCAGCAGTTCCAGGGTCACGAACACCGGGGAGCTGTTTTTT | CASSSRVTNTGELFF
TRBJ2-3 | NA | TRBV4-2 | NA | TGTGCCACCCTAATGGGTCGGCCGGGCACAGATACGCAGTATTTT | CATLMGRPGTDTQYF
TRBJ1-2 | many | TRBV7-2 | NA | TGTGCCAGCAGCTTGGGGGGCTTAAAGAACTATGGCTACACCTTC | CASSLGGLKNYGYTF
TRBJ2-3 | NA | TRBV24-1 | NA | TGTGCCACCAGCGGGACTCCGAGAGCAGATACGCAGTATTTT | CATSGTPRADTQYF
TRBJ2-3 | NA | TRBV9 | NA | TGTGCCAGCAGCGCAATAAGCGGACAGCTTAGCACAGATACGCAGTATTTT | CASSAISGQLSTDTQYF
TRBJ2-1 | many | TRBV7-2 | NA | TGTGCCAGCAGCTCTGCACAGGGCCCCTACAATGAGCAGTTCTTC | CASSSAQGPYNEQFF
TRBJ1-1 | NA | TRBV29-1 | NA | TGCAGCGTTGAAGTTGGGCCAGGGCGCACTGAAGCTTTCTTT | CSVEVGPGRTEAFF
TRBJ2-5 | few | TRBV5-4 | NA | TGTGCCAGCAGCGCCGATCAGGGTTTCGAAGAGACCCAGTACTTC | CASSADQGFEETQYF
TRBJ2-2 | NA | TRBV2 | TRBD2 | TGTGCCAGCAGTGATTTCTCTAGCGGGACCGGGGAGCTGTTTTTT | CASSDFSSGTGELFF
TRBJ1-5 | NA | TRBV11-3 | NA | TGTGCCAGCAGTTCAAAGTCCTTAGACAATCAGCCCCAGCATTTT | CASSSKSLDNQPQHF
TRBJ1-4 | few | TRBV12-3/TRBV12-4 | NA | TGTGCCAGCAGTCCGCAGGGTTTTCCTAATGAAAAACTGTTTTTT | CASSPQGFPNEKLFF
TRBJ2-1 | few | TRBV12-5 | NA | TGTGCTAGTGGTTTGGCCGGGACATCCTACAATGAGCAGTTCTTC | CASGLAGTSYNEQFF
TRBJ2-3 | few | TRBV12-3/TRBV12-4 | NA | TGTGCCAGCAGTACCGCGATGGCACAGGGCCGAGATACGCAGTATTTT | CASSTAMAQGRDTQYF
TRBJ2-5 | many | TRBV12-3/TRBV12-4 | NA | TGTGCTCAATCAAGCCCCCTAGGGGGGGGCCAAGAGACCCAGTACTTC | CAQSSPLGGGQETQYF
TRBJ2-1 | NA | TRBV29-1 | TRBD2 | TGCAGCTCCCGCGGGACTAGCGGACCCGATGAGCAGTTCTTC | CSSRGTSGPDEQFF
TRBJ2-1 | few | TRBV24-1 | NA | TGTGCCACCAGTCTTAAAGGACGGGGAACCTACAATGAGCAGTTCTTC | CATSLKGRGTYNEQFF
TRBJ1-2 | few | TRBV14 | NA | TGTGCCAGCAGCCAAGAGACCCTCCTTGGAGGCTACACCTTC | CASSQETLLGGYTF
TRBJ1-6 | few | TRBV20-1 | NA | TGCAGTGCTAGAGCGACCGTTTTAGATAATTCACCCCTCCACTTT | CSARATVLDNSPLHF
TRBJ1-1 | NA | TRBV9 | NA | TGTGCCAGCAGCGTAGAGCCCCGGCCAGGCACTGAAGCTTTCTTT | CASSVEPRPGTEAFF
TRBJ1-2 | NA | TRBV12-3/TRBV12-4 | NA | TGTGCCAGCAGTCCCCAGGGGACGCAGTCGTTGGGCTACACCTTC | CASSPQGTQSLGYTF
TRBJ1-5 | many | TRBV7-2 | NA | TGTGCCAGCAGCGTTTATAGCAATCAGCCCCAGCATTTT | CASSVYSNQPQHF
TRBJ2-1 | few | TRBV27 | TRBD1 | TGTGCCAGCAGTGTGGACAGGGCGCGTGGCAATGAGCAGTTCTTC | CASSVDRARGNEQFF
TRBJ2-3 | few | TRBV20-1 | TRBD1 | TGCAGTGCTCGCGAAATTTCCAGACAGGGGACAGATACGCAGTATTTT | CSAREISRQGTDTQYF
TRBJ2-3 | NA | TRBV7-9 | NA | TGTGCCAGCAGCAACCCAGGGGGAGCGGGAGATACGCAGTATTTT | CASSNPGGAGDTQYF